This TCR beta chain came from a study of blood T cell repertoires in COVID-19. Study in general: Researchers got acute and convalescent COVID-19 samples from the United States, Italy and Spain. From T cells, B-cell-depleted T cells, or PBMCs came the material, which was cDNA or gDNA.

In the study's own analysis: By means of reference gene primer amplification, nucleated cell counts were estimated. Here immunoSEQ multiplex PCR was the method, and the copy in TCRdb shows in-frame clones only, minus some. V and J calls and clone size are as listed in that table; D and trimming were resolved from the DNA. The sample yields about 180,000 clones, approximately 79% seen once. Germline CDR1 SEHNR, CDR2 FQNEAQ (reference sequence). Deletions cut 8 bases from V and 10 bases from J, with 15 bases between. The CDR3 consists of 13 residues. Sequencing input: peripheral blood. V usage is TRBV7-9 and J usage is TRBJ1-6, with D uncertain. This TCR was recovered from a woman in her seventies with acute or convalescent COVID-19. The CDR3 DNA reads as TGTGCCAGCGGTGAGGCGGGAGAATCACCCCTCCACTTT. Its protein is CASGEAGESPLHF.